Presented here are 7 T cell receptor beta chains from one specimen sequenced in a study of blood T cells in healthy people across ages. A second PCR, run for roughly 7 to 12 cycles, used a sample-barcoded 5' primer plus a J-beta primer mix. TCRdb re-derived calls from the 5' RACE reads in MiXCR, one entry per CDR3 protein. The sample consists of 870,000 or so distinct CDR3 sequences, 29% of them appearing once. Sequences were obtained from blood. These receptors were collected from a woman older than 75 in good health.

This clonotype was seen ten or more times. V and J are TRBV7-9 and TRBJ2-6; perhaps D is TRBD1 or TRBD2 (5 bases each). This CDR3 is 19 amino acids long. Germline V CDR1 and CDR2: SEHNR, FQNEAQ (reference sequence). The V end was cut by 4 bases, the J end by 0 bases, with 19 bases between. CDR3 sequence: CASSYPIGALRSGANVLTF. The CDR3 DNA sequence: TGTGCCAGCAGCTACCCGATCGGGGCCTTACGCTCTGGGGCCAACGTCCTGACTTTC.

On this clonotype itself: This may be a read error: a much more frequent sequence differs by one nucleotide. This chain links TRBV6-2 or TRBV6-3 with TRBJ2-3, with D hard to call. V lost 6 bases and J 6 bases, leaving 16 bases between the germline ends. The germline V gene has CDR1 MNHEY and CDR2 SVGEGT. The CDR3 extends over 14 amino acids. This CDR3 is CASRYGVGSDTQYF. The CDR3 nucleotides are TGTGCCAGCAGGTATGGCGTGGGAAGCGATACGCAGTATTTT.

This clonotype appeared a few times. The J gene is TRBJ2-1, the V gene TRBV12-3 or TRBV12-4; 7 nucleotides align to TRBD2. The CDR3 sequence is 13 residues long. The ends lost 4 bases at V and 6 bases at J; junction bases unmatched: 3. The chain's CDR3 is CASSSTSINEQFF. The CDR3 nucleotides read TGTGCCAGCAGTTCGACTAGCATCAATGAGCAGTTCTTC.

V and J are TRBV27 and TRBJ2-1; TRBD2 aligns across 10 bases. V was clipped by 7 bases and J by 5 bases; unmatched bases: 5. The CDR3 is 14 amino acids. Germline loops: CDR1 MNHEY, CDR2 SMNVEV (reference sequence). The CDR3 spells CASIGLAENNEQFF. The CDR3 DNA reads as TGTGCCAGCATTGGACTAGCGGAGAACAATGAGCAGTTCTTC.

In its sample, this clonotype was seen many times. This sequence joins TRBV9 and TRBJ2-1, with D possibly called TRBD1 or TRBD2 (6 bases each). The CDR3 is 16 amino acids. V was shortened by 0 bases and J by 4 bases, with 14 bases between the two germline ends. Germline V lookup: CDR1 SGDLS, CDR2 YYNGEE. CDR3 DNA: TGTGCCAGCAGCGTAGAGAAGGGGGGAACGTACAATGAGCAGTTCTTC. Its protein product is CASSVEKGGTYNEQFF.

This clonotype was detected many times. J is TRBJ1-6 and V is TRBV10-3; no firm D call. Germline-derived CDR1 and CDR2 are ENHRY and SYGVKD. The germline V and J ends were trimmed by 3 bases and 7 bases, with 10 bases remaining between them. CDR3 length: 14 residues. Here the CDR3 DNA reads TGTGCCATCAGTGACCGGGGATTCAATTCACCCCTCCACTTT. Translated, it gives CAISDRGFNSPLHF.

This rearrangement joins TRBV12-3 or TRBV12-4 to TRBJ2-3, with D possibly matching TRBD2 (7 bases). This CDR3 region has 14 residues. The V and J ends lost 5 bases and 5 bases respectively, with 14 bases between them. The CDR3 region has the DNA TGTGCCAGCAGTGGCAGAGGGGGGGGAGATACGCAGTATTTT. Amino acid sequence: CASSGRGGGDTQYF.